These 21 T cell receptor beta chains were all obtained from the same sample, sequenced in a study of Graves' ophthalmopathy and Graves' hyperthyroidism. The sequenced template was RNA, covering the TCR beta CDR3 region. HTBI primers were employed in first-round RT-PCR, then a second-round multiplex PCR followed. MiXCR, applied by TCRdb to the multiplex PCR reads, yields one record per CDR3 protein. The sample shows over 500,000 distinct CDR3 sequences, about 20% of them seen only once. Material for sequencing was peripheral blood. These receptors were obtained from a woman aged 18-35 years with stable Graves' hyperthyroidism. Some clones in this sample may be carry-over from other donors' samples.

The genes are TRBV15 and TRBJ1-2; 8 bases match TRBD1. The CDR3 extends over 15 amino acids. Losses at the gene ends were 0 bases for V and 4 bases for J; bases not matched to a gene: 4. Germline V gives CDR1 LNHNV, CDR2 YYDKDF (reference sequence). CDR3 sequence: CATSRDGGTGYGYTF. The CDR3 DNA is TGTGCCACCAGCAGAGATGGAGGGACAGGCTATGGCTACACCTTC.

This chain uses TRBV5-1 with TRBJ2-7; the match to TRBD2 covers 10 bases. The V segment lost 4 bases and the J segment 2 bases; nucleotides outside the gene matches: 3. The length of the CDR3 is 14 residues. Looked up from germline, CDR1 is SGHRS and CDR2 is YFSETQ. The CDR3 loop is CASSAGLATYEQYF. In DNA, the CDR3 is TGCGCCAGCAGCGCGGGACTAGCGACCTACGAGCAGTACTTC.

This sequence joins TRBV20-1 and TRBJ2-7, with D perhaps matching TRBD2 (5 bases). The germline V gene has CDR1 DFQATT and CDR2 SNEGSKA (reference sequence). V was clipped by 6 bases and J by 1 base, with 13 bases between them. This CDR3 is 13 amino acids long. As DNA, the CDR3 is TGCAGTGCGCATAGCGTGGGATCCTACGAGCAGTACTTC. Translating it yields CSAHSVGSYEQYF.

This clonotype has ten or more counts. CDR3 amino acids: CASSHPGQGLTEAFF. Here the CDR3 DNA reads TGCGCCAGCAGCCACCCGGGACAGGGACTCACTGAAGCTTTCTTT. V gene TRBV4-1 combines with J gene TRBJ1-1; 9 nucleotides line up with TRBD1. The CDR3 extends over 15 amino acids. CDR1 and CDR2 (germline): MGHRA, YSYEKL. Unmatched junction bases numbered 6, after V lost 3 bases and J lost 4 bases.

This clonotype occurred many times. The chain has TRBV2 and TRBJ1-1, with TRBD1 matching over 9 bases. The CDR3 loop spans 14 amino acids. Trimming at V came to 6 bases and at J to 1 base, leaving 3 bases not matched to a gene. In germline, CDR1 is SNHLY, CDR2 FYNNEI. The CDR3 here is CASRVGQGNTEAFF. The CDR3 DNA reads TGTGCCAGCAGGGTGGGACAGGGGAACACTGAAGCTTTCTTT.

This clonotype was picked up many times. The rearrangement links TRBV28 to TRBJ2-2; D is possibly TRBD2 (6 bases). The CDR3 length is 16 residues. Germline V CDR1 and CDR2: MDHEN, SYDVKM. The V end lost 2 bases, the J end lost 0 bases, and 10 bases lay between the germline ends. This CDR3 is CASSLAGRPNTGELFF. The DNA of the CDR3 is TGTGCCAGCAGTTTAGCGGGGAGACCGAACACCGGGGAGCTGTTTTTT. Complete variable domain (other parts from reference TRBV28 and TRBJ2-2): DVKVTQSSRYLVKRTGEKVFLECVQDMDHENMFWYRQDPGLGLRLIYFSYDVKMKEKGDIPEGYSVSREKKERFSLILESASTNQTSMYLCASSLAGRPNTGELFFGEGSRLTVL.

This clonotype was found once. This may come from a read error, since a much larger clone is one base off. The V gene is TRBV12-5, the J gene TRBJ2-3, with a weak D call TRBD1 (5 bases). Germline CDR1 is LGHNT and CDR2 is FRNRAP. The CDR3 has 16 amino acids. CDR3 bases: TGTGCTGGTGGTTTGGGCCCAGGGCTTGGCACAGATACGCAGTATTTT. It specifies CAGGLGPGLGTDTQYF.

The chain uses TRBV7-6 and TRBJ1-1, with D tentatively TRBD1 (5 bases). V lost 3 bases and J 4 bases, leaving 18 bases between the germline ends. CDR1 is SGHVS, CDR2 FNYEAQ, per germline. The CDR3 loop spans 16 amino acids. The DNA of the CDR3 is TGTGCCAGCAGCTTGATAATGGGGGGAATGGGCACTGAAGCTTTCTTT. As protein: CASSLIMGGMGTEAFF.

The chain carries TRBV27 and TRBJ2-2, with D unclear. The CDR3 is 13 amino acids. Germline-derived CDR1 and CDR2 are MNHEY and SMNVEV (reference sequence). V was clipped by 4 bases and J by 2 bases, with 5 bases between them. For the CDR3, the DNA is TGTGCCAGCAGTTGGGTCAACACCGGGGAGCTGTTTTTT. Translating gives CASSWVNTGELFF.

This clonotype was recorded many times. The CDR3 coding sequence is TGTGCCAGCAGCTTAAGAGGTACGGCGCTAGCGGGAGGATACGAGCAGTACTTC. It specifies CASSLRGTALAGGYEQYF. The chain recombines TRBV11-1 with TRBJ2-7; 11 bases are a match to TRBD2. The V gene end was trimmed by 2 bases and the J gene end by 4 bases; junction bases not matched to a gene: 13. Germline-derived CDR1 and CDR2 are SGHAT and FQDESV (reference sequence). CDR3 length: 18 amino acids.

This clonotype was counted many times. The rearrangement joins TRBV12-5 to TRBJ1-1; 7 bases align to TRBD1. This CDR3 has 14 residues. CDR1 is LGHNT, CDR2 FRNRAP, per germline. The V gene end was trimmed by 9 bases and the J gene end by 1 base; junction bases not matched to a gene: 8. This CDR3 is CASDYRGRNTEAFF. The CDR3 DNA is TGTGCTAGCGATTATAGGGGGCGGAACACTGAAGCTTTCTTT.

The CDR3 sequence: CSASGGASFFGETQYF. In DNA, the CDR3 is TGCAGTGCTAGCGGGGGGGCTAGCTTCTTTGGAGAGACCCAGTACTTC. The V call is TRBV20-1, the J call TRBJ2-5; the match to TRBD2 covers 8 bases. The CDR3 consists of 16 residues. J lost 4 bases, V lost 3 bases, and 13 bases had no gene match. Germline lookup yields CDR1 DFQATT and CDR2 SNEGSKA (reference sequence).

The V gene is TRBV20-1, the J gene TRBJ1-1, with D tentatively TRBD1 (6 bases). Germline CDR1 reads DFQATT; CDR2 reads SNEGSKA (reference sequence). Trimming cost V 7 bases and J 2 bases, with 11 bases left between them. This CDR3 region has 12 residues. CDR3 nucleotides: TGCAGTGTGTATGGGGGCAACACTGAAGCTTTCTTT. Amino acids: CSVYGGNTEAFF.

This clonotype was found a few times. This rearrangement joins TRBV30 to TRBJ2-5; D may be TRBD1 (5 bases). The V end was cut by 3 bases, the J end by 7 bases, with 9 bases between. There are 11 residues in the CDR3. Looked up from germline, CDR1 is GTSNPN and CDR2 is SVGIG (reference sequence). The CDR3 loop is CAWRPQGTQYF. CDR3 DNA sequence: TGTGCCTGGAGGCCTCAGGGGACCCAGTACTTC.

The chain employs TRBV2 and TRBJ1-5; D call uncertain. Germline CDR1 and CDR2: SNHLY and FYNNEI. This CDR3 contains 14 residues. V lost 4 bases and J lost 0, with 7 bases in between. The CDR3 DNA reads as TGTGCCAGCAGTGTCTTATCTAGCAATCAGCCCCAGCATTTT. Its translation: CASSVLSSNQPQHF.

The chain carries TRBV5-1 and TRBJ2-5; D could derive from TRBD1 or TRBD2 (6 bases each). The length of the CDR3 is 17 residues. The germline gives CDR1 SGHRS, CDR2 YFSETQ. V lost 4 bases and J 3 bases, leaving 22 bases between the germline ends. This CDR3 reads CASSSIPGRTAKETQYF. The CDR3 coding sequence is TGCGCCAGCAGCAGTATACCGGGGAGGACAGCAAAAGAGACCCAGTACTTC.

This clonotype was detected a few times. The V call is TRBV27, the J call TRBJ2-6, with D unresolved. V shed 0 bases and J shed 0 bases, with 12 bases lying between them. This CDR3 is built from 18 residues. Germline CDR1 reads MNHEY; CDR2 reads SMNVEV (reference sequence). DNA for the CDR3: TGTGCCAGCAGTTTATCGATCGGGCAGGCCTCTGGGGCCAACGTCCTGACTTTC. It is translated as CASSLSIGQASGANVLTF.

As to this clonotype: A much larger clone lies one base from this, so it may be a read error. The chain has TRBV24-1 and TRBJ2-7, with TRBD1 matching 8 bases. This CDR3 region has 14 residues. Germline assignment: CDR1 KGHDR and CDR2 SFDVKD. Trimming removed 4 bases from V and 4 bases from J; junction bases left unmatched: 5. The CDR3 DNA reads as TGTGCCACCAGTGACCCCGGACAGGGATACGAGCAGTACGTC. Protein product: CATSDPGQGYEQYV.

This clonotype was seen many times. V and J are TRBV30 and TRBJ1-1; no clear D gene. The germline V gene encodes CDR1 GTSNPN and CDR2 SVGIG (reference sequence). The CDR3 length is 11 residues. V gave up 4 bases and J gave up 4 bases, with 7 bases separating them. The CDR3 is CAWTVGTEAFF. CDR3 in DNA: TGTGCCTGGACCGTGGGCACTGAAGCTTTCTTT.

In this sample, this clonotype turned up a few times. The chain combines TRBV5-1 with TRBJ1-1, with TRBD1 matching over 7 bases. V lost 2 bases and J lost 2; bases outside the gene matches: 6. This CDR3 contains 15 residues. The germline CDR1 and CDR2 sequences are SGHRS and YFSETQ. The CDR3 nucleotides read TGCGCCAGCAGCTTCATACAGGGGACAAACACTGAAGCTTTCTTT. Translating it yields CASSFIQGTNTEAFF.

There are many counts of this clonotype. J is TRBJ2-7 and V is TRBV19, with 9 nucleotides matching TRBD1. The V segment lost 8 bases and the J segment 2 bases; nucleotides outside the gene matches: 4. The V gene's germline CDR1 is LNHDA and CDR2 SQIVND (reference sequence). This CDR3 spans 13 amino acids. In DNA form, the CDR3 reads TGTGCCAGTTCACAGGGGGCAACCTACGAGCAGTACTTC. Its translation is CASSQGATYEQYF.